This T cell receptor beta chain came from a study of shared clonotypes between healthy human individuals. This CDR3 region has 16 residues. CDR1 and CDR2 (germline): WSHSY, SAAADI. The germline V and J ends were trimmed by 4 bases and 0 bases, with 13 bases remaining between them. Sequenced by immunoSEQ multiplex PCR; TCRdb stores in-frame clones only, minus some. This sample has roughly 2 million clones, with approximately 95% found just once. The sequencing input was naive CD4+ T cells sorted from blood. Subset: CD45RA+ positively selected. The V and J genes are TRBV10-2 and TRBJ1-3, with D tentatively TRBD1 (6 bases). The origin of this receptor is a man aged 18 to 29 in good health. DNA of the CDR3: TGCGCCAGCAGTGGCCAACAGGGCGGCTCTGGAAACACCATATATTTT. It codes for CASSGQQGGSGNTIYF.